This TCR beta chain was sequenced during a study of identical twins. TCRdb itself ran the 5' RACE reads through MiXCR, one entry per CDR3 protein. The sample includes roughly 1,500,000 distinct CDR3 sequences, less than 40% of them seen just once. The CDR3 consists of 16 residues. Germline assignment: CDR1 SNHLY and CDR2 FYNNEI. V lost 8 bases, J lost 2 bases, and 9 bases stayed unmatched. The rearrangement links TRBV2 to TRBJ1-6; 7 bases are a match to TRBD1. The clonotype was recovered from a newborn girl in good health. Sequenced input: cord blood. Here the CDR3 DNA reads TGTGCCAGCGAACCGGTCGGGACAGCCTATAATTCACCCCTCCACTTT. Residues: CASEPVGTAYNSPLHF.